The sample holds a few counts of the clone carrying this T cell receptor (beta chain). No antigen is known for it. The sample originates from a study of CD8 T cells in ankylosing spondylitis. General study findings and limits: Previous work reported some of these motif variants in the synovial fluid and blood of reactive arthritis. Disease-linked clones bore a CD8+ phenotype, appearing relatively rarely in peripheral blood.

MiXCR was run by TCRdb on the 5' RACE reads, yielding one entry per CDR3 protein. The sample holds over 130,000 distinct CDR3 sequences; 44% are singletons and the top ten take around 15%. What was sequenced was synovial fluid, either unsorted or a sorted T cell fraction (not recorded which). The receptor was derived from a male donor with ankylosing spondylitis.

The CDR3 bases are TGTGCCAGCCTTACGGACAGGGTTTTTCCCTATGGCTACACCTTC. Protein sequence: CASLTDRVFPYGYTF. The chain employs TRBV12-3 or TRBV12-4 and TRBJ1-2; 8 bases line up with TRBD1. The CDR3 sequence is 15 residues long. J lost 4 bases, V lost 8 bases, and 12 bases had no gene match.